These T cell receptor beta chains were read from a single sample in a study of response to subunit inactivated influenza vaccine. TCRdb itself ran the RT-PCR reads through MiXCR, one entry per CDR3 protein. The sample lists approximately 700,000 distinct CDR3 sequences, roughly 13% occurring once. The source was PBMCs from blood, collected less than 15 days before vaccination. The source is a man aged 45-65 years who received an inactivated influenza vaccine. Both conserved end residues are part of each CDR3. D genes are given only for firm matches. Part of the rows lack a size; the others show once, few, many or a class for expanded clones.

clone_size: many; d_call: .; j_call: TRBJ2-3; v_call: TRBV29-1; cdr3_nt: TGCAGCGGACGACCCACTGGGGATACGCAGTATTTT; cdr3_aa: CSGRPTGDTQYF
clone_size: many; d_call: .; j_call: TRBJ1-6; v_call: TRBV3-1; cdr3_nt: TGTGCCAGCAGCCAGGACCGGGTGAATTCACCCCTCCACTTT; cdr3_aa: CASSQDRVNSPLHF
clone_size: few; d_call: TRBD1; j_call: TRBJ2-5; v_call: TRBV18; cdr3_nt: TGTGCCAGCTCACTCCGAAATCCAGGGGGCGGGGAGACCCAGTACTTC; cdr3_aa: CASSLRNPGGGETQYF
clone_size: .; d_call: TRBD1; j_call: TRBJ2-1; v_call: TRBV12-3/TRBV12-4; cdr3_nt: TGTGCCAGCAGTCAGCAGGGGGCGCCTATCTGGTTCTTC; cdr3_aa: CASSQQGAPIWFF
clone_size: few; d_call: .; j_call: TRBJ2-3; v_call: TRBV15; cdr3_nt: TGTGCCACCAGCAGTCATCCGCGGGCCAAAAGCACAGATACGCAGTATTTT; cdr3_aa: CATSSHPRAKSTDTQYF
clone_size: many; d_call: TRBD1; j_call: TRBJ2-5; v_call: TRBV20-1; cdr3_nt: TGCAGTGCTAGAGATCGGTTGAGGGGGCAATGGGAGACCCAGTACTTC; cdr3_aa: CSARDRLRGQWETQYF
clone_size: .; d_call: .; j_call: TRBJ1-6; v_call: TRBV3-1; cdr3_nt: TGTGCCAGCAGCCAAGATACTTCACCCCTCCACTTT; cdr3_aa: CASSQDTSPLHF
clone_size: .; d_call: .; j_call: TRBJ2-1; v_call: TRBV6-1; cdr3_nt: TGTGCCAGCAGAGAGATTAGTGGTGAGCAGTTCTTC; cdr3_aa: CASREISGEQFF
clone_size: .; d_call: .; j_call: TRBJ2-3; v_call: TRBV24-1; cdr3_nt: TGTGCCACCAGTGACCCCGGCGAGGCAGCAGATACGCAGTATTTT; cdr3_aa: CATSDPGEAADTQYF
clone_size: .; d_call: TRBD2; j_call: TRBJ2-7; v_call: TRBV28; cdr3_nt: TGTGCCAGCAGCCTCGGACTAGCGGGACCCTCCTACGAGCAGTACTTC; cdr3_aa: CASSLGLAGPSYEQYF
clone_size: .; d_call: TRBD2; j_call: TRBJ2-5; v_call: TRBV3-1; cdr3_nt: TGTGCCAGCAGCCAGACTAGCGGGAGGTGGGAGACCCAGTACTTC; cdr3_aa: CASSQTSGRWETQYF
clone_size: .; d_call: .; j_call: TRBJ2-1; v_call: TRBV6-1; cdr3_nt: TGTGCCAGCAGCAACGGGGAGATCAATGAGCAGTTCTTC; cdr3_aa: CASSNGEINEQFF
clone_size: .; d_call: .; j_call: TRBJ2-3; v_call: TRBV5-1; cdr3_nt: TGCGCCAGCAGCTTTTTGGGGCGGTCCACAGATACGCAGTATTTT; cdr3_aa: CASSFLGRSTDTQYF
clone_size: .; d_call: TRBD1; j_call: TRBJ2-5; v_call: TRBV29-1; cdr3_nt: TGCAGCGTTGTTGGACTTGACAGGGGGTCAACTAGCTTGGAGACCCAGTACTTC; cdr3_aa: CSVVGLDRGSTSLETQYF
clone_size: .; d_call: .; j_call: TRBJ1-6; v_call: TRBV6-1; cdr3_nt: TGTGCCAGCAGTGAACGGAGCTCCCATAATTCACCCCTCCACTTT; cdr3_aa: CASSERSSHNSPLHF
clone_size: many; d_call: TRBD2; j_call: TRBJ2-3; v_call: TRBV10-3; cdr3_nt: TGTGCCATTGGGACTAGCGGGGGGCAAGATACGCAGTATTTT; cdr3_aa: CAIGTSGGQDTQYF
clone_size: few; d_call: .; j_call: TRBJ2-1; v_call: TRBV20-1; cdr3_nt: TGCAGTGCTAGTCCAGGGCGGGCGTCCTACAATGAGCAGTTCTTC; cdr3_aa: CSASPGRASYNEQFF
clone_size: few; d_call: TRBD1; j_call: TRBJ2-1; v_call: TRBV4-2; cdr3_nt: TGTGCCAGTAGTCTACAGGGGGCTGGTGAGCAGTTCTTC; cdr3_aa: CASSLQGAGEQFF
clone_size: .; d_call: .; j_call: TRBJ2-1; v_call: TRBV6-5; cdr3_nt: TGTGCCAGCAGTTACTTACAGGGCATCGCGGAGCAGTTCTTC; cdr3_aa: CASSYLQGIAEQFF
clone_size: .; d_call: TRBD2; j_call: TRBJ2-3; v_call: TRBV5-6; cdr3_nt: TGTGCCAGCAGCTCTACGGGACTAGCAAGGACAGATACGCAGTATTTT; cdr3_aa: CASSSTGLARTDTQYF
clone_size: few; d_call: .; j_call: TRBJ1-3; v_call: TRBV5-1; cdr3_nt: TGCGCCAGCAGCTTAGCCGGACCGCTGAGCTCTGGAAACACCATATATTTT; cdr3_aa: CASSLAGPLSSGNTIYF
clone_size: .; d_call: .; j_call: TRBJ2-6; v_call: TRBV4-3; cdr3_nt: TGCGCCAGCAGCCAAGATGCCGCCTCTGGGGCCAACGTCCTGACTTTC; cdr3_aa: CASSQDAASGANVLTF
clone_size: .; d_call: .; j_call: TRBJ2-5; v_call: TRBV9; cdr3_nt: TGTGCCAGCAGCGTAGGGCAGTACCAAGAGACCCAGTACTTC; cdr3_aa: CASSVGQYQETQYF
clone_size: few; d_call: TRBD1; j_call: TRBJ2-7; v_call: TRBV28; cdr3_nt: TGTGCCAGCAGTTTATTAGTTAACCAGGGGGCGAAAGTTTACGAGCAGTACTTC; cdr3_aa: CASSLLVNQGAKVYEQYF
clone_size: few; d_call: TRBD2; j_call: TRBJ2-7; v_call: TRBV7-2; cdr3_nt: TGTGCCAGCAGCCCGGGACTAGCGTCCCCTCCCTACGAGCAGTACTTC; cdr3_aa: CASSPGLASPPYEQYF
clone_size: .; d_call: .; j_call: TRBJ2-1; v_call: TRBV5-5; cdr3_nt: TGTGCCAGCAGCGATTTGCCCGGAAGATGGGGACGCAATGAGCAGTTCTTC; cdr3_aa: CASSDLPGRWGRNEQFF
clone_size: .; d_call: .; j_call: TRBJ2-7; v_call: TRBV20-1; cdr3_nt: TGCAGTGCTAGAGGCCGGAACTCCTACGAGCAGTACTTC; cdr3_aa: CSARGRNSYEQYF
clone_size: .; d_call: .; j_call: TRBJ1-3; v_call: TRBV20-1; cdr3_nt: TGCAGTGCAAAACCGAGGTCCCGAGCTATGGGAAACACCATATATTTT; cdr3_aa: CSAKPRSRAMGNTIYF
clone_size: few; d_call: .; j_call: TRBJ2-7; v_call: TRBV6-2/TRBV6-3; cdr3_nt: TGTGCCAGCAGTAGGAAGCACGAGCAGTACTTC; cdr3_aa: CASSRKHEQYF
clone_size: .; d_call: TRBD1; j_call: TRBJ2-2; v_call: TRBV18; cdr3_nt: TGTGCCAGCTCAGCGACAGGGACCGGGGAGCTGTTTTTT; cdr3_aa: CASSATGTGELFF
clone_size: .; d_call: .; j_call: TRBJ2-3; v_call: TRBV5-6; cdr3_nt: TGTGCCAGCTCGGACGTTCGCGGCCCAGATACGCAGTATTTT; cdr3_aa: CASSDVRGPDTQYF